This passage covers 16 T cell receptor beta chains from one sample sequenced in a study of patients and donors after allogeneic stem cell transplantation. TCRdb re-called the RT-PCR reads through MiXCR, storing one row per CDR3 protein. The sample holds about 200,000 distinct CDR3 sequences, roughly 40% seen once. The sequenced material came from blood, either unsorted or a sorted T cell fraction (not recorded which). Receptor source: a human donor who was either an allogeneic HSCT recipient or a stem cell or donor lymphocyte infusion donor (not recorded which). It is not recorded whose cells these are; they may come from a transplant donor.

The chain combines TRBV12-3 or TRBV12-4 with TRBJ1-1; D is uncertain. This CDR3 comprises 13 residues. The V end lost 5 bases, the J end lost 6 bases, and 13 bases lay between the germline ends. The CDR3 region has the DNA TGTGCCAGCAGTGCGCCCATGGAACCTGAAGCTTTCTTT. As protein: CASSAPMEPEAFF.

The rearrangement uses TRBV2 and TRBJ2-4; the D gene is possibly TRBD2 (5 bases). Trimming stripped 7 bases from V and 0 bases from J, with 16 bases between. Germline CDR1 and CDR2: SNHLY and FYNNEI. This CDR3 is 16 amino acids long. The CDR3 coding sequence is TGTGCCAGCACCATCGGAGGAGGCGTAGCCAAAAACATTCAGTACTTC. Encoded protein: CASTIGGGVAKNIQYF.

V gene TRBV12-3 or TRBV12-4 combines with J gene TRBJ2-2; D is ambiguous. The CDR3 sequence is 11 residues long. V shed 6 bases and J shed 6 bases, with 5 bases lying between them. The CDR3 loop reads CASRAPGELFF. The CDR3 DNA follows: TGTGCCAGCAGGGCCCCCGGGGAGCTGTTTTTT.

The gene calls are TRBV29-1 and TRBJ2-7, with TRBD2 as a possible D gene (5 bases). This CDR3 is 13 amino acids long. Germline loops: CDR1 SQVTM, CDR2 ANQGSEA. The CDR3 loop reads CIVEDEITYEQYF. The CDR3 bases are TGCATAGTGGAGGACGAAATAACCTACGAGCAGTACTTC.

The chain has TRBV30 and TRBJ2-3, with D maybe TRBD2 (5 bases). Germline CDR1 GTSNPN, CDR2 SVGIG (reference sequence). This CDR3 region has 14 residues. Between the trimmed V and J ends, which lost 3 bases and 3 bases, there was a span of 13 bases. CDR3 nucleotide sequence: TGTGCCTGGAGATACGGGGTTAATACAGATACGCAGTATTTT. Translation: CAWRYGVNTDTQYF.

Comments on this clonotype: One end of the junction does not line up with germline, which may come from a read error. The CDR3: CASRGSGRFHRETQYF. CDR3 in DNA: TGTGCCAGCAGGGGTAGCGGGAGATTCCACAGGGAGACCCAGTATTTC. The chain uses TRBV6-6 and TRBJ2-5; 9 nucleotides line up with TRBD2. The CDR3 is 16 amino acids. Per germline, CDR1 MNHNY and CDR2 SVGAGI (reference sequence).

This chain links TRBV4-3 with TRBJ2-1; D may be TRBD2 (6 bases). From germline, CDR1 is LGHNA and CDR2 YSLEER. V was shortened by 4 bases and J by 3 bases, with 22 bases between the two germline ends. The CDR3 length is 18 residues. As DNA, the CDR3 is TGCGCCAGCAGCCCCGCTTACCCCGGGGGACTGTTCTACAATGAGCAGTTCTTC. This translates into CASSPAYPGGLFYNEQFF.

The genes are TRBV7-9 and TRBJ2-7; the match to TRBD2 covers 9 bases. There are 13 residues in the CDR3. The V and J ends lost 1 base and 5 bases, in that order; junction bases with no gene match: 0. CDR1 SEHNR and CDR2 FQNEAQ come from the germline V gene (reference sequence). CDR3 region: CASSLGLADEQYF. CDR3 in DNA: TGTGCCAGCAGCTTAGGACTAGCGGACGAGCAGTACTTC.

The CDR3 sequence: CASSRAGGVTEAFF. The CDR3, as DNA: TGCGCCAGCAGCCGGGCAGGGGGCGTCACTGAAGCTTTCTTT. The chain has TRBV5-1 and TRBJ1-1; 8 bases are shared with TRBD1. The junction had 6 bases not matched to a gene; V was cut back by 4 bases and J by 4 bases. Germline V gives CDR1 SGHRS, CDR2 YFSETQ. The CDR3 loop spans 14 amino acids.

The rearrangement joins TRBV2 to TRBJ2-7; no clear D gene. Germline V gene data show CDR1 as SNHLY and CDR2 as FYNNEI. CDR3 length: 11 amino acids. The germline V and J ends were trimmed by 2 bases and 6 bases, with 5 bases remaining between them. DNA for the CDR3: TGTGCCAGCAGTGAACAGCCCGAGCAGTACTTC. It encodes CASSEQPEQYF. Full variable domain (missing parts from reference TRBV2 and TRBJ2-7): EPEVTQTPSHQVTQMGQEVILRCVPISNHLYFYWYRQILGQKVEFLVSFYNNEISEKSEIFDDQFSVERPDGSNFTLKIRSTKLEDSAMYFCASSEQPEQYFGPGTRLTVT.

The rearrangement joins TRBV15 to TRBJ2-2; 12 nucleotides line up with TRBD1. The V and J ends lost 4 bases and 6 bases, in that order; junction bases with no gene match: 6. Germline-derived CDR1 and CDR2 are LNHNV and YYDKDF (reference sequence). This CDR3 spans 16 amino acids. CDR3 amino acids: CATSNLGQGASGELFF. CDR3 DNA: TGTGCCACCAGCAACCTGGGACAGGGGGCGTCCGGGGAGCTGTTTTTT.

The rearrangement links TRBV21-1 to TRBJ1-5. TRBV21-1 is a pseudogene. The CDR3 loop spans 11 amino acids. The CDR3 spells CASSKGEPQHF. The CDR3, as DNA: TGTGCCAGCAGCAAAGGTGAGCCCCAGCATTTT.

The V gene is TRBV6-6, the J gene TRBJ1-1; tentatively, D is TRBD1 (5 bases). In germline, CDR1 is MNHNY, CDR2 SVGAGI (reference sequence). Between the trimmed V and J ends, which lost 5 bases and 11 bases, there was a span of 24 bases. This CDR3 spans 15 amino acids. The CDR3, as DNA: TGTGCCAGCAGTCACCTTGCCCAGGGTAGTAATATGGCTTTCTTT. Protein product: CASSHLAQGSNMAFF.

This clonotype was observed a few times. The chain uses TRBV24-1 and TRBJ1-5; D gene uncertain. There are 12 residues in the CDR3. The V and J ends lost 3 bases and 5 bases respectively, with 4 bases between them. The germline CDR1 and CDR2 sequences are KGHDR and SFDVKD. CDR3 region: CATSDRDQPQHF. The CDR3 bases are TGTGCCACCAGTGATCGAGATCAGCCCCAGCATTTT.

The gene calls are TRBV9 and TRBJ2-3; 13 nucleotides agree with TRBD2. CDR3 length: 17 amino acids. The germline gives CDR1 SGDLS, CDR2 YYNGEE. V lost 0 bases and J lost 8; bases outside the gene matches: 9. For the CDR3, the DNA is TGTGCCAGCAGCGTAGGGACTAGCGGGAGTACTGCGGGTACGCAGTATTTT. Amino acids: CASSVGTSGSTAGTQYF.

This clonotype was seen more than once but under ten times. The chain joins TRBV7-3 to TRBJ1-1; D unresolved. The CDR3 is made up of 15 amino acids. CDR1 SGHTA and CDR2 FQGTGA come from the germline V gene. The germline V and J ends were trimmed by 2 bases and 0 bases, with 10 bases remaining between them. CDR3 loop: CASSLFGGLNTEAFF. Here the CDR3 DNA reads TGTGCCAGCAGCTTATTTGGCGGTTTGAACACTGAAGCTTTCTTT.